The clone carrying this T cell receptor beta chain was seen just once. This entry belongs to a study of Graves' ophthalmopathy and Graves' hyperthyroidism. Trimming left V 3 bases short and J 3 bases short, with 11 bases between. The germline gives CDR1 GTSNPN, CDR2 SVGIG (reference sequence). The CDR3 spans 13 residues. Moderate-to-severe activity, CAS at least 3, NOSPECS at least 4 and duration under 3 months characterized donors with ophthalmopathy. RNA served as the template for amplifying TCR beta CDR3 regions. The workflow started with a first-round RT-PCR run with HTBI primers and then moved on to a second-round multiplex PCR. TCRdb itself ran the multiplex PCR reads through MiXCR, one entry per CDR3 protein. The sample contains under 200,000 distinct CDR3 sequences, roughly two fifths of which appear only once.

Source material: peripheral blood. The chain uses TRBV30 and TRBJ1-2; possible D gene TRBD1, 5 bases. The source of this sequence is a woman aged 40 to 50 with Graves' ophthalmopathy. The CDR3 loop is CAWSFRVHYGYTF. The CDR3, as DNA: TGTGCCTGGAGCTTCAGGGTTCACTATGGCTACACCTTC.